This entry features one TCR beta chain sequence. The sample belongs to a study of shared clonotypes between healthy human individuals. The germline CDR1 and CDR2 sequences are SGHRS and YFSETQ. CDR3 length: 14 residues. Between the trimmed V and J ends, which lost 0 bases and 4 bases, there was a span of 9 bases. For unsorted PBMC, roughly 0.3 ug DNA per replicate equaled roughly 28,000 T cell genomes. In the original analysis: Filtering differed since immunoSEQ provided only junctions, with no quality scores. The assay was immunoSEQ multiplex PCR, and TCRdb's table has in-frame clones only and misses some. V, J and clone size reflect that table, while D and trimming were determined from the DNA. The sample shows some 490,000 clones, 81% of them seen only once.

J is TRBJ2-3 and V is TRBV5-1, with D hard to call. The receptor was isolated from a woman between 40 and 50 years old in good health. Some clones in this sample may be carry-over from other donors' samples. Sequences were obtained from PBMCs. The CDR3 region is CASSLGSRADTQYF. The CDR3 bases are TGCGCCAGCAGCTTGGGCTCCCGGGCAGATACGCAGTATTTT. Complete variable domain (other parts from reference TRBV5-1 and TRBJ2-3): KAGVTQTPRYLIKTRGQQVTLSCSPISGHRSVSWYQQTPGQGLQFLFEYFSETQRNKGNFPGRFSGRQFSNSRSEMNVSTLELGDSALYLCASSLGSRADTQYFGPGTRLTVL.